This T cell receptor (beta chain) emerged from a study of T cell changes during pregnancy in multiple sclerosis. V shed 3 bases and J 4 bases; nucleotides not matched to a gene: 10. Germline V gene lookup returns CDR1 SNHLY and CDR2 FYNNEI. This CDR3 contains 17 residues. Data came from immunoSEQ multiplex PCR; TCRdb stores just in-frame clones and leaves some out. The data contain over 60,000 clones, 95% to 97% of them singletons. Sequences were derived from CD8+ T cells from peripheral blood mononuclear cells, sampled after pregnancy. The sequence derives from a female donor with multiple sclerosis, enrolled in a pregnancy study. The genes are TRBV2 and TRBJ2-3; the match to TRBD2 covers 10 bases. CDR3 sequence: CASSEPSGSFSADTQYF. The CDR3 nucleotides are TGTGCCAGCAGTGAGCCTAGCGGGAGTTTTTCCGCAGATACGCAGTATTTT.